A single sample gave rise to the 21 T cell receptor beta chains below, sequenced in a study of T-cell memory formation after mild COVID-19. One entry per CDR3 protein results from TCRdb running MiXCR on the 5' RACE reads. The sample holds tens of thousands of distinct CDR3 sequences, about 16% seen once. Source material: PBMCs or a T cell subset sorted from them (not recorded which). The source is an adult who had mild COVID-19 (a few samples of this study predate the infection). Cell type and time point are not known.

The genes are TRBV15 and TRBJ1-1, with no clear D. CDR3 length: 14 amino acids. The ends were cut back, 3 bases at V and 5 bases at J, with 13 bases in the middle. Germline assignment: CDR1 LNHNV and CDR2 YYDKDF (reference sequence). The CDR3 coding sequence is TGTGCCACCAGCAGCGAGAAGCAATGGACTGAAGCTTTCTTT. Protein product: CATSSEKQWTEAFF.

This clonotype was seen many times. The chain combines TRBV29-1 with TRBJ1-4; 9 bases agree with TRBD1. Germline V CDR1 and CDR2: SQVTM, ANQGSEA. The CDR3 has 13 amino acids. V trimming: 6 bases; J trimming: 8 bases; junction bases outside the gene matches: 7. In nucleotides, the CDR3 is TGCAGCGTGTCCCGACAGGGGGGAGAAAAACTGTTTTTT. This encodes CSVSRQGGEKLFF.

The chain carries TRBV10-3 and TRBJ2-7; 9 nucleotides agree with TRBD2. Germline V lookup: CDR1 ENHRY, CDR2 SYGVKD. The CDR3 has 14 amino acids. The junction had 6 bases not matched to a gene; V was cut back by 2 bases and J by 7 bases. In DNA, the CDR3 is TGTGCCATCAGTGAGGCTAGCGGGAACCCGGAGCAGTACTTC. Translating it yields CAISEASGNPEQYF.

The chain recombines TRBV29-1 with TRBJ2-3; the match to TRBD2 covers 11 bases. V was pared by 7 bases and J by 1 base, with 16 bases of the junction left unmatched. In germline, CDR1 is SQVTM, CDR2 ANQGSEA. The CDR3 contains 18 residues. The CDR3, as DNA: TGCAGCGGCCCTCCTATAGCGGGAGGGCCTACCCGCACAGATACGCAGTATTTT. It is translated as CSGPPIAGGPTRTDTQYF.

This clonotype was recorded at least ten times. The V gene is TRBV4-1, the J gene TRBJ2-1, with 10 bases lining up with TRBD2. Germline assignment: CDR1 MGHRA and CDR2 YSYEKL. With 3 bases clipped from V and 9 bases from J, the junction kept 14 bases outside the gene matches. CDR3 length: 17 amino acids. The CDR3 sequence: CASSQRVAGGISGEQFF. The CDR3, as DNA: TGCGCCAGCAGCCAGCGGGTAGCGGGGGGCATATCGGGTGAGCAGTTCTTC.

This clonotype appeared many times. The CDR3 coding sequence is TGTGCCAGCAGCTTTCCCCGTAAGACCCAGTACTTC. Protein product: CASSFPRKTQYF. The chain recombines TRBV7-2 with TRBJ2-5; D is undetermined. The germline V and J ends were trimmed by 3 bases and 6 bases, with 8 bases remaining between them. Germline CDR1 and CDR2: SGHTA and FQGNSA. The CDR3 extends over 12 amino acids.

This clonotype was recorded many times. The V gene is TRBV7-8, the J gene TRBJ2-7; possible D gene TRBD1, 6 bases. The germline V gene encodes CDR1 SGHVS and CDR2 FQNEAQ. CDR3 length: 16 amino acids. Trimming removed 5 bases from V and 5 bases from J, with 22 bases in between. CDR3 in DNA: TGTGCCAGCAGCCCGGTCAGGGGTTTTCGACTTAACGAGCAGTACTTC. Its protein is CASSPVRGFRLNEQYF.

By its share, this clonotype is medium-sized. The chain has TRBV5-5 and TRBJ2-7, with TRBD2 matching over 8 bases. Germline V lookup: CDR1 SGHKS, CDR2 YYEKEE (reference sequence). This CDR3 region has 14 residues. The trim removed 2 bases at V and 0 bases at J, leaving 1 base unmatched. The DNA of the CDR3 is TGTGCCAGCAGCTTCACTAGCGGCTCCTACGAGCAGTACTTC. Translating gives CASSFTSGSYEQYF.

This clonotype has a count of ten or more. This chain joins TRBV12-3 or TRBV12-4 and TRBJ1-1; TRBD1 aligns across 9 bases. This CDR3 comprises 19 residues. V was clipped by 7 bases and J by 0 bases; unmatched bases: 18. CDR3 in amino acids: CASTTITGGLKIVNTEAFF. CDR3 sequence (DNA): TGTGCCAGCACCACCATTACAGGGGGCCTGAAGATTGTGAACACTGAAGCTTTCTTT.

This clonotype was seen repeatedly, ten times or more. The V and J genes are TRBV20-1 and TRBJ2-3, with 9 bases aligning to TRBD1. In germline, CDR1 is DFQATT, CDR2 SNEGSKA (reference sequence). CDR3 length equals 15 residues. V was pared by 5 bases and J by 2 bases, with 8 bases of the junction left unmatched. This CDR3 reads CSALQGAHPTDTQYF. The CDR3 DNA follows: TGCAGTGCTCTACAGGGGGCCCACCCCACAGATACGCAGTATTTT.

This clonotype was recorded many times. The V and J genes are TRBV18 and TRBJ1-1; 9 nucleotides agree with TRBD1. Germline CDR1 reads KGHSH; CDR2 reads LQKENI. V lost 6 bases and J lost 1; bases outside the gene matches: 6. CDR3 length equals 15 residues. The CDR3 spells CASSPRQGENTEAFF. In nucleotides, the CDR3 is TGTGCCAGCTCGCCTAGACAGGGGGAGAACACTGAAGCTTTCTTT. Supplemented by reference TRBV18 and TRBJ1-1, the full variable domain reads NAGVMQNPRHLVRRRGQEARLRCSPMKGHSHVYWYRQLPEEGLKFMVYLQKENIIDESGMPKERFSAEFPKEGPSILRIQQVVRGDSAAYFCASSPRQGENTEAFFGQGTRLTVV.

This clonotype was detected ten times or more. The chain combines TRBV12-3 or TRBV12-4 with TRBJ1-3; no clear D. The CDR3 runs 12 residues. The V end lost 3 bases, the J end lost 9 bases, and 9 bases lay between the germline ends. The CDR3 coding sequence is TGTGCCAGCAGTTTCCTTAGCGCCACCATATATTTT. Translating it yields CASSFLSATIYF.

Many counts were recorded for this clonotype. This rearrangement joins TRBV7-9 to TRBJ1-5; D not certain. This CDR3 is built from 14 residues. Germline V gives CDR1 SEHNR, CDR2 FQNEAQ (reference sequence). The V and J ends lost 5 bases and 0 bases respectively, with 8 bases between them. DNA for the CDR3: TGTGCCAGCAGCCGTGACAATAGCAATCAGCCCCAGCATTTT. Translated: CASSRDNSNQPQHF.

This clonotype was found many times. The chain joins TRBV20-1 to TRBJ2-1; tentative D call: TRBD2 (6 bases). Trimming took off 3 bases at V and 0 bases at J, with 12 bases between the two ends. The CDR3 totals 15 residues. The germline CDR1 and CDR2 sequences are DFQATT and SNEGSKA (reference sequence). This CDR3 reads CSASGVSGSYNEQFF. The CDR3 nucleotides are TGCAGTGCTAGCGGTGTTAGCGGCTCCTACAATGAGCAGTTCTTC.

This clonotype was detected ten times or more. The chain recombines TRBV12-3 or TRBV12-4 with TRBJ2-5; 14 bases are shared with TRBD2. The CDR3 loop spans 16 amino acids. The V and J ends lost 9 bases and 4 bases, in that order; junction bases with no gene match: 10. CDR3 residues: CARSLRLAGGPETQYF. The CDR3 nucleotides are TGTGCCAGAAGCCTGAGACTAGCGGGAGGGCCAGAGACCCAGTACTTC.

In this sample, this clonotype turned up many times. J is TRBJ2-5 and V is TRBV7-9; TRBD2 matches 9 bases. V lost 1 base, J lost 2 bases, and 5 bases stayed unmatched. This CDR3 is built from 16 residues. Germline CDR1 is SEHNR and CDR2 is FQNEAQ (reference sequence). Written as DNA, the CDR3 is TGTGCCAGCAGCTTAGGGCTAGCGGGAACACAAGAGACCCAGTACTTC. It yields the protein CASSLGLAGTQETQYF.

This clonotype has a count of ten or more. CDR3 residues: CASSFSTSGGAWRLFETQYF. The CDR3 bases are TGCGCCAGCAGCTTCTCCACTAGCGGGGGGGCTTGGCGTCTATTCGAGACCCAGTACTTC. This chain connects TRBV5-1 to TRBJ2-5; 13 nucleotides match TRBD2. CDR1 is SGHRS, CDR2 YFSETQ, per germline. J was trimmed by 5 bases and V by 2 bases; bases with no gene match: 18. The length of the CDR3 is 20 residues.

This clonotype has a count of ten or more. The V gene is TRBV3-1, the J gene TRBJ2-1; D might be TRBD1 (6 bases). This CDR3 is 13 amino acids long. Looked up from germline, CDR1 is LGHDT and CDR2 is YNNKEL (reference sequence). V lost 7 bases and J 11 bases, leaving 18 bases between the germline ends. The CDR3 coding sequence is TGTGCCAGCACCCGCAACCCGGGACACAAGCAGTTCTTC. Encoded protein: CASTRNPGHKQFF.

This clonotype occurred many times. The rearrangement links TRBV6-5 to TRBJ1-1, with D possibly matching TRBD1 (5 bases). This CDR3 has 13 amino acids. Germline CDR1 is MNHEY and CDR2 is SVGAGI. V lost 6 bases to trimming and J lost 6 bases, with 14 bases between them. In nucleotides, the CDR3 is TGTGCCAGCAGCCCTTCTGGGGCCCCTGAAGCTTTCTTT. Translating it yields CASSPSGAPEAFF.

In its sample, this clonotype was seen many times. The CDR3 DNA reads as TGTGCCAGCAGCCGACAGCGGGATCGGCCCCAGTACTTC. It translates to CASSRQRDRPQYF. The chain combines TRBV16 with TRBJ2-5; 7 nucleotides agree with TRBD2. The CDR3 covers 13 residues. The V gene end was trimmed by 4 bases and the J gene end by 9 bases; junction bases not matched to a gene: 8. CDR1 KGHSY and CDR2 FQNENV come from the germline V gene.

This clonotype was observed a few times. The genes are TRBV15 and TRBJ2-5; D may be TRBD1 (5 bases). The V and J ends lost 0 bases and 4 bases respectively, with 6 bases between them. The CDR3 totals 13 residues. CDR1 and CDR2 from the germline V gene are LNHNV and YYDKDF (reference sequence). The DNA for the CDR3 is TGTGCCACCAGCAGAGACAGGGCAGAGACCCAGTACTTC. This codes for CATSRDRAETQYF.